The rows below give T cell receptor beta chains drawn from one sample of a study of control samples from healthy donors and cancer patients. Sequencing was performed with immunoSEQ multiplex PCR; in TCRdb, only in-frame clones are kept and a portion is missing. Among roughly 180,000 clones, around 94% were seen once, and the ten largest hold 1.2% to 1.5%. The sample was blood. The receptor source for this set is a woman under 30 in good health. Both conserved end residues are part of each CDR3.

CDR3 protein: CASSLTTTGELFF; V gene: TRBV7-9; J gene: TRBJ2-2
CDR3 protein: CASSEGRGAHF; V gene: TRBV2; J gene: TRBJ1-3
CDR3 protein: CASKGLASTDTQYF; V gene: TRBV19; J gene: TRBJ2-3
CDR3 protein: CSVERNTEAFF; V gene: TRBV29-1; J gene: TRBJ1-1
CDR3 protein: CASSLGGWGGYTF; V gene: TRBV12-3/TRBV12-4; J gene: TRBJ1-2
CDR3 protein: CATHGATNEKLFF; V gene: TRBV10-3; J gene: TRBJ1-4
CDR3 protein: CASSLSRQGGYGYTF; V gene: TRBV5-1; J gene: TRBJ1-2
CDR3 protein: CASSGRADTGELFF; V gene: TRBV9; J gene: TRBJ2-2
CDR3 protein: CASSLGDYRGPFTDTQYF; V gene: TRBV7-9; J gene: TRBJ2-3
CDR3 protein: CASSQEYEQYF; V gene: TRBV3-1/TRBV3-2; J gene: TRBJ2-7
CDR3 protein: CASSQVGTYQPQHF; V gene: TRBV4-1; J gene: TRBJ1-5
CDR3 protein: CSVAGTERTEAFF; V gene: TRBV29-1; J gene: TRBJ1-1
CDR3 protein: CASSPWTGDNSPLHF; V gene: TRBV6-5; J gene: TRBJ1-6
CDR3 protein: CASSPETSYGYTF; V gene: TRBV11-2; J gene: TRBJ1-2
CDR3 protein: CATSDPTYPSTGRETQYF; V gene: TRBV24-1; J gene: TRBJ2-5
CDR3 protein: CASSSTGYGYTF; V gene: TRBV12-3/TRBV12-4; J gene: TRBJ1-2
CDR3 protein: CASSQMGTEAFF; V gene: TRBV4-1; J gene: TRBJ1-1
CDR3 protein: CASRRYRESGAFF; V gene: TRBV6-5; J gene: TRBJ1-1